The 29 T cell receptor beta chains in this list originate from one sample, sequenced in a study of CD8 T cells in ankylosing spondylitis. Study outcomes and limitations: A motif of 7 to 9 highly homologous TCR beta variants was seen as apparently characteristic of ankylosing spondylitis blood.

Each CDR3 protein gets one entry after TCRdb re-called the 5' RACE reads with MiXCR. The table records about 800,000 distinct CDR3 sequences, 10% to 15% of them present only once. No antigen has been assigned to these receptors. Material: blood, either unsorted or a sorted T cell fraction (not recorded which). All receptors come from a male donor with ankylosing spondylitis.

In its sample, this clonotype was seen many times. V gene TRBV5-1 combines with J gene TRBJ2-7; D call uncertain. The CDR3 consists of 12 residues. CDR1 and CDR2 (germline): SGHRS, YFSETQ. V was pared by 0 bases and J by 5 bases, with 6 bases between. The CDR3 DNA sequence: TGCGCCAGCAGCTTGGCGTGGGACGAGCAGTACTTC. Translating gives CASSLAWDEQYF.

The chain combines TRBV20-1 with TRBJ2-7, with TRBD2 matching over 7 bases. With 4 bases clipped from V and 5 bases from J, the junction kept 11 bases outside the gene matches. The CDR3 is made up of 14 amino acids. Germline CDR1 is DFQATT and CDR2 is SNEGSKA (reference sequence). CDR3 coding DNA: TGCAGTGCTACTAAACTAGCGCGGTTTAACGAGCAGTACTTC. Amino acids: CSATKLARFNEQYF.

This clonotype was observed a handful of times. V gene TRBV18 combines with J gene TRBJ2-2, with D uncertain. The CDR3 has 16 amino acids. Trimming pared 3 bases from V and 2 bases from J, leaving 13 bases between. CDR1 is KGHSH and CDR2 is LQKENI in the germline V gene. CDR3 sequence (DNA): TGTGCCAGCTCACCGTGGGAACAGAGCAACACCGGGGAGCTGTTTTTT. Translation: CASSPWEQSNTGELFF.

The CDR3 nucleotides are TGTGCCAGCAGACGTAGCGGCAATGAGCAGTTCTTC. Translating gives CASRRSGNEQFF. V is TRBV7-2 and J is TRBJ2-1, with TRBD2 as a possible D gene (6 bases). Trimming removed 6 bases at V and 6 bases at J, with 9 bases between. CDR1 and CDR2 from the germline V gene are SGHTA and FQGNSA. The CDR3 sequence is 12 residues long.

The table lists this clonotype with a few counts. This chain joins TRBV6-5 and TRBJ2-2, with TRBD1 identical over 8 bases. Germline loops: CDR1 MNHEY, CDR2 SVGAGI. This CDR3 contains 14 residues. V shed 6 bases and J 6 bases; nucleotides not matched to a gene: 6. The CDR3 coding sequence is TGTGCCAGCAGCTACAGGGGGATCGCCGGGGAGCTGTTTTTT. Translation gives CASSYRGIAGELFF.

V usage is TRBV6-1 and J usage is TRBJ1-1, with TRBD1 matching over 9 bases. CDR1 and CDR2 (germline): MNHNS, SASEGT. The CDR3 spans 14 residues. V was pared by 6 bases and J by 3 bases, with 5 bases of the junction left unmatched. The CDR3 DNA is TGTGCCAGCAGCAAGGGACAGGGATACACTGAAGCTTTCTTT. This gives the protein CASSKGQGYTEAFF.

This rearrangement joins TRBV5-1 to TRBJ2-2; D is unresolved. V gave up 0 bases and J gave up 4 bases, with 10 bases separating them. CDR1 and CDR2 from the germline V gene are SGHRS and YFSETQ. This CDR3 comprises 15 residues. CDR3 loop: CASSLAGRATGELFF. The CDR3 region has the DNA TGCGCCAGCAGCTTGGCCGGGCGCGCCACCGGGGAGCTGTTTTTT.

The CDR3 DNA is TGCGCCAGCAGCTTGGGCCCGACAGGGTGGAACACTGAAGCTTTCTTT. Amino acid sequence: CASSLGPTGWNTEAFF. This chain connects TRBV5-1 to TRBJ1-1; 7 nucleotides line up with TRBD1. Germline lookup yields CDR1 SGHRS and CDR2 YFSETQ. After removal of 0 bases from V and 1 base from J, the junction contained 6 bases not matched to a gene. This CDR3 is 16 amino acids long.

This clonotype came up many times. The chain combines TRBV20-1 with TRBJ2-1, with 8 positions matching TRBD1. Germline V CDR1 and CDR2: DFQATT, SNEGSKA (reference sequence). Germline trimming cut 2 bases from V and 0 bases from J; bases unmatched to any gene: 3. This CDR3 has 15 amino acids. CDR3 in amino acids: CSARPGQGSYNEQFF. As DNA, the CDR3 is TGCAGTGCTAGACCAGGACAGGGCTCCTACAATGAGCAGTTCTTC.

The CDR3 spells CASSFRTSGDTGELFF. For the CDR3, the DNA is TGTGCCAGCAGTTTTAGGACTAGCGGGGACACCGGGGAGCTGTTTTTT. The gene calls are TRBV6-2 or TRBV6-3 and TRBJ2-2; TRBD2 agrees at 12 bases. V lost 4 bases and J lost 3; bases outside the gene matches: 3. Germline lookup yields CDR1 MNHEY and CDR2 SVGEGT. The CDR3 is 16 residues long.

A word on this clonotype: At one boundary the junction diverges from the germline segment, which might be a read error. The J gene is TRBJ2-1, the V gene TRBV28; D is perhaps TRBD2 (5 bases). The CDR3 runs to 13 residues. Germline V gene data show CDR1 as MDHEN and CDR2 as SYDVKM. Here the CDR3 reads CASRVYEGVPIIF. CDR3 DNA sequence: TGTGCCAGCAGGGTGTATGAGGGTGTACCTATAATCTTC.

In this sample, this clonotype turned up once. Sequence at one end of the junction differs from germline and may be a read error. The rearrangement links TRBV4-2 to TRBJ2-5; possibly TRBD2 for D (6 bases). Germline loops: CDR1 LGHNA, CDR2 YNFKEQ. CDR3 length: 14 amino acids. In nucleotides, the CDR3 is TGTGTCAGCAGCCAAGATTCTAGCGTTGAGACCCAGTACTTC. Amino acids: CVSSQDSSVETQYF.

This clonotype was recorded a few times. This chain joins TRBV27 and TRBJ2-7; a possible D gene is TRBD2 (6 bases). The CDR3 is made up of 15 amino acids. The germline V and J ends were trimmed by 6 bases and 2 bases, with 17 bases remaining between them. CDR1 is MNHEY and CDR2 is SMNVEV in the germline V gene (reference sequence). CDR3 region: CASRAPGAGTYEQYF. The DNA of the CDR3 is TGTGCCAGCAGGGCGCCGGGAGCTGGCACCTACGAGCAGTACTTC.

This chain connects TRBV9 to TRBJ2-5; D may be TRBD2 (5 bases). CDR1 and CDR2 (germline): SGDLS, YYNGEE. Trimming took 0 bases from V and 5 from J, leaving 11 bases between them. This CDR3 is built from 14 residues. The CDR3 sequence is CASSVGPRVETQYF. The CDR3 DNA is TGTGCCAGCAGCGTAGGGCCGCGGGTGGAGACCCAGTACTTC.

J is TRBJ2-5 and V is TRBV10-3; 7 nucleotides agree with TRBD2. The J segment lost 1 base and the V segment lost 6 bases, leaving 8 bases of the junction unmatched. CDR3 length: 15 residues. Germline CDR1 and CDR2: ENHRY and SYGVKD. The CDR3 here is CAISTGLAVQETQYF. The CDR3 DNA sequence: TGTGCCATCAGCACGGGGCTAGCGGTCCAAGAGACCCAGTACTTC.

This clonotype appeared a few times. The chain couples TRBV3-1 to TRBJ1-2; a weak D match, TRBD1 (5 bases). The germline V gene encodes CDR1 LGHDT and CDR2 YNNKEL (reference sequence). The CDR3 runs 17 residues. Trimming took 6 bases from V and 5 from J, leaving 25 bases between them. CDR3 loop: CASRQSAEEGARYGYTF. For the CDR3, the DNA is TGTGCCAGCAGACAATCGGCTGAAGAAGGGGCCAGGTATGGCTACACCTTC. Drawing the rest from reference TRBV3-1 and TRBJ1-2, the complete variable domain is DTAVSQTPKYLVTQMGNDKSIKCEQNLGHDTMYWYKQDSKKFLKIMFSYNNKELIINETVPNRFSPKSPDKAHLNLHINSLELGDSAVYFCASRQSAEEGARYGYTFGSGTRLTVV.

This clonotype was picked up a small number of times. The rearrangement uses TRBV4-3 and TRBJ2-2, with D possibly matching TRBD1 (5 bases). V shed 2 bases and J shed 7 bases, with 11 bases lying between them. Germline-derived CDR1 and CDR2 are LGHNA and YSLEER. This CDR3 comprises 14 residues. CDR3 region: CASSQRTFGGELFF. In nucleotides, the CDR3 is TGCGCCAGCAGCCAACGGACATTTGGCGGGGAGCTGTTTTTT.

This clonotype was recorded a few times. The chain links TRBV7-2 to TRBJ2-5; D remains ambiguous. The CDR3 length is 14 residues. The V gene lost 1 base and the J gene lost 5 bases, with 11 bases spanning the gap. Germline V gives CDR1 SGHTA, CDR2 FQGNSA. For the CDR3, the DNA is TGTGCCAGCAGCTTAGACAGTTCCTTGGAGACCCAGTACTTC. The encoded protein is CASSLDSSLETQYF. Full variable domain (rest looked up from reference TRBV7-2 and TRBJ2-5): GAGVSQSPSNKVTEKGKDVELRCDPISGHTALYWYRQSLGQGLEFLIYFQGNSAPDKSGLPSDRFSAERTGGSVSTLTIQRTQQEDSAVYLCASSLDSSLETQYFGPGTRLLVL.

This clonotype was detected a few times. This rearrangement joins TRBV30 to TRBJ2-1, with D unclear. V was trimmed by 3 bases and J by 9 bases, leaving 15 bases between them. Germline V lookup: CDR1 GTSNPN, CDR2 SVGIG (reference sequence). The length of the CDR3 is 13 residues. CDR3 bases: TGTGCCTGGAGCCGATCGAGTTGGGCTGAGCAGTTCTTC. Its protein is CAWSRSSWAEQFF.

This clonotype occurred many times. The chain uses TRBV6-1 and TRBJ2-5; 7 nucleotides agree with TRBD2. In germline, CDR1 is MNHNS, CDR2 SASEGT. The junction had 9 bases not matched to a gene; V was cut back by 7 bases and J by 4 bases. The CDR3 extends over 14 amino acids. The CDR3 DNA follows: TGTGCCAGCACCCCCTGGGGGGGGGGAGAGACCCAGTACTTC. This encodes CASTPWGGGETQYF.

The rearrangement links TRBV5-5 to TRBJ2-5; a weak D match, TRBD1 (6 bases). The CDR3 consists of 13 residues. Germline assignment: CDR1 SGHKS and CDR2 YYEKEE (reference sequence). Trimming shortened V by 4 bases and J by 5 bases, and 12 bases separated the two germline ends. CDR3: CASSQGISETQYF. Here the CDR3 DNA reads TGTGCCAGCAGCCAGGGGATATCGGAGACCCAGTACTTC.

This clonotype was recorded at least ten times. This rearrangement joins TRBV20-1 to TRBJ2-1; D remains unclear. Per the germline V gene, CDR1 is DFQATT and CDR2 is SNEGSKA (reference sequence). Trimming cost V 2 bases and J 5 bases, with 10 bases left between them. This CDR3 is built from 13 residues. Here the CDR3 reads CSARFARDNEQFF. CDR3 sequence (DNA): TGCAGTGCTAGATTTGCCCGAGACAATGAGCAGTTCTTC.

The rearrangement links TRBV29-1 to TRBJ1-2; D gene unclear. The CDR3 length is 11 residues. Germline loops: CDR1 SQVTM, CDR2 ANQGSEA. V was trimmed by 7 bases and J by 2 bases, leaving 8 bases between them. CDR3 residues: CSAVENYGYTF. As DNA, the CDR3 is TGCAGCGCGGTGGAGAACTATGGCTACACCTTC. The full variable domain, its missing parts supplied by reference TRBV29-1 and TRBJ1-2, is SAVISQKPSRDICQRGTSLTIQCQVDSQVTMMFWYRQQPGQSLTLIATANQGSEATYESGFVIDKFPISRPNLTFSTLTVSNMSPEDSSIYLCSAVENYGYTFGSGTRLTVV.

This clonotype was observed a few times. V usage is TRBV7-2 and J usage is TRBJ2-1; 11 nucleotides align to TRBD2. CDR1 and CDR2 (germline): SGHTA, FQGNSA. The CDR3 covers 15 residues. The trim removed 2 bases at V and 8 bases at J, leaving 5 bases unmatched. CDR3 bases: TGTGCCAGCAGCTTAAGGCTAGCGGGAGGCTATGAGCAGTTCTTC. Its translation: CASSLRLAGGYEQFF.

The chain couples TRBV20-1 to TRBJ2-7, with 9 bases fitting TRBD2. Germline values: CDR1 DFQATT, CDR2 SNEGSKA (reference sequence). V shed 1 base and J 1 base; nucleotides not matched to a gene: 5. This CDR3 has 15 residues. CDR3 residues: CSARAQRGVSYEQYF. The CDR3 region has the DNA TGCAGTGCTAGAGCCCAGCGGGGGGTTTCCTACGAGCAGTACTTC.

V gene TRBV20-1 combines with J gene TRBJ2-3; 11 nucleotides agree with TRBD2. This CDR3 is 11 amino acids long. V lost 5 bases and J lost 15; bases outside the gene matches: 7. Germline lookup yields CDR1 DFQATT and CDR2 SNEGSKA (reference sequence). The CDR3 DNA reads TGCAGTGCTGATCGACTAGCGGGACATTATTTT. Protein sequence: CSADRLAGHYF.

The chain couples TRBV4-3 to TRBJ2-6, with D possibly TRBD1 on 6 matching bases. The CDR3 contains 16 residues. Germline V gene sequence: CDR1 LGHNA, CDR2 YSLEER. V was shortened by 2 bases and J by 0 bases, with 8 bases between the two germline ends. The CDR3 DNA sequence: TGCGCCAGCAGCCAATTACAGGGCTCTGGGGCCAACGTCCTGACTTTC. As protein: CASSQLQGSGANVLTF.

This clonotype appeared a few times. This chain links TRBV30 with TRBJ2-1, with 9 bases lining up with TRBD2. Looked up from germline, CDR1 is GTSNPN and CDR2 is SVGIG (reference sequence). The CDR3 loop spans 14 amino acids. J lost 5 bases, V lost 0 bases, and 2 bases had no gene match. The CDR3 coding sequence is TGTGCCTGGAGTGTTCTAGCGGGGCACAATGAGCAGTTCTTC. As protein: CAWSVLAGHNEQFF.

The chain is built from TRBV24-1 and TRBJ2-2; D not certain. The CDR3 is 11 amino acids. V shed 5 bases and J shed 4 bases, with 1 base lying between them. CDR1 and CDR2 (germline): KGHDR, SFDVKD. In DNA, the CDR3 is TGTGCCACCAGTGGCACCGGGGAGCTGTTTTTT. It translates to CATSGTGELFF.